This TCR beta chain was sequenced for a study of T cells in Graves' hyperthyroidism and ophthalmopathy. Whole-study findings and limits: Most thyroid clonotypes expanded above 0.001 were also detected in blood. Ophthalmopathy got predicted by the model a median approximately 6.4 months before its onset.

As to this clonotype: The antigen is unknown.

The germline V gene has CDR1 DFQATT and CDR2 SNEGSKA (reference sequence). The CDR3 contains 15 residues. With 3 bases clipped from V and 4 bases from J, the junction kept 5 bases outside the gene matches. RNA transcripts were the template for amplifying TCR beta CDR3 regions. TCR CDR3 underwent first-round RT-PCR with the HTBI primer set. From the multiplex PCR reads, TCRdb called clonotypes with MiXCR, one entry per CDR3 protein. The table has around 300,000 distinct CDR3 sequences, roughly 14% seen once. Exclusion criteria comprised uncontrolled infection, other autoimmune disease, pregnancy or lactation.

This TCR was sampled from a woman under 40 with Graves' hyperthyroidism. The chain recombines TRBV20-1 with TRBJ2-1; 11 bases line up with TRBD1. The sample taken for sequencing was blood. The CDR3 spells CSARRRDRGYNEQFF. In DNA, the CDR3 is TGCAGTGCTAGGCGCCGGGACAGGGGGTACAATGAGCAGTTCTTC.